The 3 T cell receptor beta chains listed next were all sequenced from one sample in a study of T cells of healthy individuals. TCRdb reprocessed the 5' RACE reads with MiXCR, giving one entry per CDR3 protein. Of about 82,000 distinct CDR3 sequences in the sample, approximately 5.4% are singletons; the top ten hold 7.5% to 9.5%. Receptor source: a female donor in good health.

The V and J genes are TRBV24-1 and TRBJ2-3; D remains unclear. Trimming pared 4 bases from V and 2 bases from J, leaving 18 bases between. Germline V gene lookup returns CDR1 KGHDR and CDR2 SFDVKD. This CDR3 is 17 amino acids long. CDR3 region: CATSDKNPTGNTDTQYF. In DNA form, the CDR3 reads TGTGCCACCAGTGACAAGAACCCGACTGGCAACACAGATACGCAGTATTTT.

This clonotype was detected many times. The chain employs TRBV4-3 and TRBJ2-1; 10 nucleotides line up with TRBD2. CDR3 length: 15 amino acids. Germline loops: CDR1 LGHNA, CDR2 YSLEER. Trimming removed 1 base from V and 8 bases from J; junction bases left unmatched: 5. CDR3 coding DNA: TGCGCCAGCAGCCAAGTTACTAGCGGGAACCATGAGCAGTTCTTC. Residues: CASSQVTSGNHEQFF.

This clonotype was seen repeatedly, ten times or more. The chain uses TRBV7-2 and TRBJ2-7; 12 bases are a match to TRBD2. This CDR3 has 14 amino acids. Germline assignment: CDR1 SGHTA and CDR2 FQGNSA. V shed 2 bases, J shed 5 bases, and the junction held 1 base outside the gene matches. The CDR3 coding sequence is TGTGCCAGCAGCTTATGGACTAGCGGGAACGAGCAGTACTTC. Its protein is CASSLWTSGNEQYF. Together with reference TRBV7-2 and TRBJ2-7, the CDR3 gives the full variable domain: GAGVSQSPSNKVTEKGKDVELRCDPISGHTALYWYRQSLGQGLEFLIYFQGNSAPDKSGLPSDRFSAERTGGSVSTLTIQRTQQEDSAVYLCASSLWTSGNEQYFGPGTRLTVT.